Presented here are 14 T cell receptor beta chains from one specimen sequenced in a study of cytomegalovirus exposure and HLA in healthy donors (dated by TCRdb to 2016 to 2017). Library method: the immunoSEQ multiplex PCR assay. TCRdb holds this immuneACCESS table with in-frame rearrangements only. Some clones are missing; in checked studies, unresolved V genes explain under half, and the rest has no known cause. A total of some 170,000 clones appear in this sample, around four fifths of them only once. Approximately 2% of the sample is taken by the ten largest. Sequencing was done on a sample of PBMCs. Receptors were obtained from a man younger than 45 in good health and CMV-seropositive.

The CDR3 sequence: CASSLRPSGEHGYTF. The DNA for the CDR3 is TGTGCCAGCAGCTTAAGGCCCTCGGGGGAGCATGGCTACACCTTC. The chain combines TRBV7-2 with TRBJ1-2; a weak D match, TRBD1 (5 bases). Deletions cut 2 bases from V and 6 bases from J, with 16 bases between. Germline CDR1 SGHTA, CDR2 FQGNSA. This CDR3 is 15 amino acids long.

This chain connects TRBV7-2 to TRBJ2-5; TRBD2 matches 8 bases. Germline CDR1 and CDR2: SGHTA and FQGNSA. This CDR3 contains 14 residues. V trimming: 1 base; J trimming: 5 bases; junction bases outside the gene matches: 3. The CDR3 DNA reads as TGTGCCAGCAGCTTAGGGACTAGCAGGGAGACCCAGTACTTC. Translated: CASSLGTSRETQYF.

The chain is built from TRBV9 and TRBJ2-1; TRBD2 matches 9 bases. The ends lost 6 bases at V and 7 bases at J; junction bases unmatched: 11. This CDR3 is 15 amino acids long. Germline V CDR1 and CDR2: SGDLS, YYNGEE. Here the CDR3 DNA reads TGTGCCAGCACCGCCGGGGCGCGGGGGGGAAATGAGCAGTTCTTC. Its protein product is CASTAGARGGNEQFF.

The V call is TRBV27, the J call TRBJ1-2; TRBD1 might be the D (5 bases). Germline-derived CDR1 and CDR2 are MNHEY and SMNVEV (reference sequence). Trimming pared 6 bases from V and 4 bases from J, leaving 12 bases between. There are 13 residues in the CDR3. The CDR3 DNA sequence: TGTGCCAGCAGCCCGGACCAGGGCTATGGCTACACCTTC. Amino acid sequence: CASSPDQGYGYTF.

The J gene is TRBJ1-5, the V gene TRBV2; D remains ambiguous. The CDR3 length is 15 residues. Germline V CDR1 and CDR2: SNHLY, FYNNEI. V was clipped by 4 bases and J by 5 bases, with 15 bases between them. CDR3 DNA: TGTGCCAGCAGTGCCCACATTGGGCCAGATCAGCCCCAGCATTTT. Translating gives CASSAHIGPDQPQHF.

The chain carries TRBV5-4 and TRBJ2-2, with a weak D call TRBD1 (6 bases). The CDR3 contains 18 residues. Germline V lookup: CDR1 SGHNT, CDR2 YYREEE (reference sequence). V dropped 0 bases and J dropped 2 bases, with 17 bases sitting between them. The CDR3, as DNA: TGTGCCAGCAGCTTGGCCGAGGCCGAGGGGGTCAACACCGGGGAGCTGTTTTTT. Encoded protein: CASSLAEAEGVNTGELFF.

Details on this clone: This sample includes further DNA sequences coding for the same CDR3. The chain couples TRBV7-2 to TRBJ2-5; D not certain. CDR1 and CDR2 (germline): SGHTA, FQGNSA. V gave up 5 bases and J gave up 0 bases, with 4 bases separating them. CDR3 size: 12 residues. As DNA, the CDR3 is TGTGCCAGCAGCCCCTACCAAGAGACCCAGTACTTC. This codes for CASSPYQETQYF.

The rearrangement joins TRBV4-2 to TRBJ1-2; 7 bases are shared with TRBD1. V lost 0 bases and J lost 8; bases outside the gene matches: 12. CDR1 is LGHNA and CDR2 is YNFKEQ in the germline V gene. The CDR3 is 16 residues long. CDR3 DNA: TGTGCCAGCAGCCAAGAATCGGAGGGGGCCGGGGTAGGCTACACCTTC. Its protein product is CASSQESEGAGVGYTF.

The chain uses TRBV7-8 and TRBJ2-2; 10 bases are shared with TRBD2. Germline V gene lookup returns CDR1 SGHVS and CDR2 FQNEAQ. The trim removed 1 base at V and 1 base at J, leaving 15 bases unmatched. CDR3 length: 21 amino acids. Here the CDR3 reads CASSLDSSSGGLSKNTGELFF. In DNA form, the CDR3 reads TGTGCCAGCAGCTTAGATAGTTCTAGCGGGGGCCTCTCGAAGAACACCGGGGAGCTGTTTTTT.

The chain employs TRBV10-3 and TRBJ1-6, with a possible D match to TRBD1 (6 bases). Trimming took 5 bases from V and 9 from J, leaving 17 bases between them. The CDR3 has 15 residues. CDR1 is ENHRY and CDR2 is SYGVKD in the germline V gene. DNA for the CDR3: TGTGCCATCAGTAACCTACAGGGAAGAGGTTCACCCCTCCACTTT. Its protein is CAISNLQGRGSPLHF.

This sequence joins TRBV6-6 and TRBJ1-2; 7 nucleotides line up with TRBD1. Germline CDR1 is MNHNY and CDR2 is SVGAGI (reference sequence). The CDR3 extends over 12 amino acids. V shed 5 bases, J shed 3 bases, and the junction held 0 bases outside the gene matches. CDR3 sequence (DNA): TGTGCCAGCAGTGGGACAGACTATGGCTACACCTTC. The encoded protein is CASSGTDYGYTF.

Comments on this clone: A much more abundant neighbour one base away suggests this may be a read error. Within the sample, other DNA sequences also encode this same CDR3. This rearrangement joins TRBV4-3 to TRBJ1-1; D unresolved. CDR1 LGHNA and CDR2 YSLEER come from the germline V gene. V was trimmed by 1 base and J by 1 base, leaving 4 bases between them. The CDR3 is 13 amino acids. The CDR3: CASSQAGNTEAFF. DNA for the CDR3: TGCGCCAGCAGCCAAGCCGGGAACACTGAAGCTTTCTTT.

For this clone: One end of the junction fails to match germline, which may point to a read error. The chain combines TRBV18 with TRBJ2-7, with TRBD1 as a possible D gene (5 bases). The germline gives CDR1 KGHSH, CDR2 LQKENI. The CDR3 is 15 residues long. The CDR3 DNA follows: TGTGCCAGCTCACCAGCCTTTTCCAGGGAACACGAGAAGTACTTC. It is translated as CASSPAFSREHEKYF.

This clone has just one count. This chain links TRBV18 with TRBJ2-5; maybe TRBD2 (6 bases). Germline-derived CDR1 and CDR2 are KGHSH and LQKENI. V was shortened by 6 bases and J by 5 bases, with 13 bases between the two germline ends. The CDR3 is 13 amino acids. The CDR3: CASSLQGGETQYF. The CDR3 bases are TGTGCCAGCTCGCTCCAGGGAGGCGAGACCCAGTACTTC.